Presented here are 18 T cell receptor beta chains from one specimen sequenced in a study of T cells in localized non-small cell lung cancer. The protocol was immunoSEQ multiplex PCR, while the TCRdb copy is restricted to in-frame clones and leaves out a portion. The sample has about 31,000 clones, roughly 90% seen once. Sample: peripheral blood mononuclear cells, taken before any cancer treatment. The receptors were sampled from a woman aged 40-70 years with stage III lung adenocarcinoma.

This rearrangement joins TRBV25-1 to TRBJ1-2; the D is unclear. Germline-derived CDR1 and CDR2 are MGHDK and SYGVNS. The CDR3 contains 11 residues. With 6 bases removed from V and 5 bases from J, the gap between germline ends came to 7 bases. The CDR3 DNA follows: TGTGCCAGCAGGAGTGGGTATGGCTACACCTTC. Residues: CASRSGYGYTF.

This clone showed up just once. The J gene is TRBJ2-7, the V gene TRBV27; TRBD1 matches 7 bases. V was clipped by 3 bases and J by 4 bases; unmatched bases: 6. The CDR3 consists of 14 residues. CDR1 is MNHEY and CDR2 is SMNVEV in the germline V gene (reference sequence). CDR3 residues: CASSFAGGRYEQYF. The CDR3, as DNA: TGTGCCAGCAGTTTTGCAGGGGGACGGTACGAGCAGTACTTC.

The chain has TRBV30 and TRBJ1-5; D perhaps matches TRBD1 (5 bases). Per the germline V gene, CDR1 is GTSNPN and CDR2 is SVGIG (reference sequence). V was trimmed by 3 bases and J by 13 bases, leaving 19 bases between them. The CDR3 runs 13 residues. In DNA form, the CDR3 reads TGTGCCTGGAGGAGGCAGGGAGGGTTTTCTCAGCATTTT. Translation: CAWRRQGGFSQHF.

The CDR3: CASSPPGLSAYEQYF. The CDR3 bases are TGTGCCAGCAGCCCTCCCGGTCTCAGCGCCTACGAGCAGTACTTC. This chain links TRBV9 with TRBJ2-7; D is uncertain. The CDR3 has 15 amino acids. Between the trimmed V and J ends, which lost 4 bases and 2 bases, there was a span of 16 bases. Per germline, CDR1 SGDLS and CDR2 YYNGEE. Using reference TRBV9 and TRBJ2-7 for the parts outside the CDR3, the full variable domain is DSGVTQTPKHLITATGQRVTLRCSPRSGDLSVYWYQQSLDQGLQFLIQYYNGEERAKGNILERFSAQQFPDLHSELNLSSLELGDSALYFCASSPPGLSAYEQYFGPGTRLTVT.

This chain links TRBV5-6 with TRBJ2-2; 7 nucleotides agree with TRBD1. The V and J ends lost 1 base and 2 bases, in that order; junction bases with no gene match: 5. The CDR3 consists of 16 residues. CDR1 is SGHDT, CDR2 YYEEEE, per germline. The chain's CDR3 is CASSLTGTANTGELFF. CDR3 bases: TGTGCCAGCAGCTTGACCGGGACAGCCAACACCGGGGAGCTGTTTTTT.

This chain uses TRBV5-5 with TRBJ2-3, with 7 bases identical to TRBD2. Germline V gives CDR1 SGHKS, CDR2 YYEKEE (reference sequence). V shed 0 bases and J 6 bases; nucleotides not matched to a gene: 7. This CDR3 has 15 amino acids. The DNA for the CDR3 is TGTGCCAGCAGCTTGGGGCTAGCGGTGGGGGATACGCAGTATTTT. Translating gives CASSLGLAVGDTQYF.

The chain combines TRBV27 with TRBJ2-5; 7 bases line up with TRBD1. With V trimmed by 5 bases and J by 1 base, 4 bases remained unmatched. The CDR3 is made up of 14 amino acids. Germline CDR1 is MNHEY and CDR2 is SMNVEV (reference sequence). Written as DNA, the CDR3 is TGTGCCAGCAGTCTAAGGGACAGCCAAGAGACCCAGTACTTC. Its protein is CASSLRDSQETQYF.

This rearrangement joins TRBV28 to TRBJ2-1, with 7 bases aligning to TRBD2. The CDR3 covers 14 residues. The J segment lost 5 bases and the V segment lost 6 bases, leaving 7 bases of the junction unmatched. From germline, CDR1 is MDHEN and CDR2 SYDVKM. Here the CDR3 reads CASSTGGLHNEQFF. DNA for the CDR3: TGTGCCAGCAGCACGGGAGGACTCCACAATGAGCAGTTCTTC.

The chain uses TRBV7-3 and TRBJ2-1; 14 bases are shared with TRBD2. This CDR3 has 15 residues. In germline, CDR1 is SGHTA, CDR2 FQGTGA. With 2 bases clipped from V and 9 bases from J, the junction kept 3 bases outside the gene matches. The DNA for the CDR3 is TGTGCCAGCAGCTTAGGGGGACTAGCGGGAGTTGAGCAGTTCTTC. It yields the protein CASSLGGLAGVEQFF. The variable domain in full, completed from reference TRBV7-3 and TRBJ2-1, reads GAGVSQTPSNKVTEKGKYVELRCDPISGHTALYWYRQSLGQGPEFLIYFQGTGAADDSGLPNDRFFAVRPEGSVSTLKIQRTERGDSAVYLCASSLGGLAGVEQFFGPGTRLTVL.

This clone occurred a few times. The V call is TRBV5-1, the J call TRBJ2-1, with D tentatively TRBD2 (6 bases). Germline V CDR1 and CDR2: SGHRS, YFSETQ. Trimming removed 1 base at V and 5 bases at J, with 13 bases between. CDR3 length: 15 amino acids. The DNA for the CDR3 is TGCGCCAGCAGCTTGTTGGACTACCATAACAATGAGCAGTTCTTC. Its protein product is CASSLLDYHNNEQFF.

The chain couples TRBV5-1 to TRBJ1-3; TRBD1 might be the D (6 bases). The germline gives CDR1 SGHRS, CDR2 YFSETQ. The CDR3 runs to 12 residues. V lost 4 bases and J 9 bases, leaving 11 bases between the germline ends. CDR3 amino acids: CASSVQGGTIYF. CDR3 bases: TGCGCCAGCAGCGTACAGGGCGGCACCATATATTTT.

This clone came up once. V gene TRBV7-6 combines with J gene TRBJ1-2; D remains unclear. The V end was cut by 3 bases, the J end by 1 base, with 6 bases between. The CDR3 contains 13 residues. The germline CDR1 and CDR2 sequences are SGHVS and FNYEAQ. The CDR3: CASSLQNNYGYTF. CDR3 nucleotides: TGTGCCAGCAGCTTGCAGAATAACTATGGCTACACCTTC.

This chain joins TRBV18 and TRBJ1-4, with TRBD1 matching over 7 bases. Germline lookup yields CDR1 KGHSH and CDR2 LQKENI. Germline trimming cut 3 bases from V and 4 bases from J; bases unmatched to any gene: 5. This CDR3 contains 15 residues. CDR3 in DNA: TGTGCCAGCTCACCCCTCCGGGACAGTAATGAAAAACTGTTTTTT. This gives the protein CASSPLRDSNEKLFF.

The V and J genes are TRBV5-6 and TRBJ2-7; 8 bases are shared with TRBD1. The CDR3 consists of 14 residues. Germline CDR1 is SGHDT and CDR2 is YYEEEE. The junction had 10 bases not matched to a gene; V was cut back by 4 bases and J by 7 bases. The CDR3 region is CASSPTGGQGEQYF. CDR3 nucleotides: TGTGCCAGCAGCCCCACAGGGGGTCAGGGTGAGCAGTACTTC.

CDR3 sequence (DNA): TGTGCCAGCAGCCCCCGGGCAGCCTCCTACGAGCAGTACTTC. This encodes CASSPRAASYEQYF. This chain connects TRBV7-9 to TRBJ2-7; D is uncertain. This CDR3 has 14 residues. Per germline, CDR1 SEHNR and CDR2 FQNEAQ (reference sequence). V lost 5 bases and J 0 bases, leaving 11 bases between the germline ends.

The count of this clone is one. This chain links TRBV6-1 with TRBJ1-3, with 11 positions matching TRBD1. The CDR3 extends over 15 amino acids. Trimming at V came to 8 bases and at J to 5 bases, leaving 8 bases not matched to a gene. Germline-derived CDR1 and CDR2 are MNHNS and SASEGT. The CDR3 reads CASVEDRGQRNTIYF. CDR3 in DNA: TGTGCCAGCGTCGAGGACAGGGGGCAAAGAAACACCATATATTTT.

V and J are TRBV5-6 and TRBJ2-5; unclear D gene. Germline lookup yields CDR1 SGHDT and CDR2 YYEEEE. V lost 4 bases and J 0 bases, leaving 7 bases between the germline ends. CDR3 length: 13 amino acids. CDR3 coding DNA: TGTGCCAGCAGCCACCCCAACCAAGAGACCCAGTACTTC. It encodes CASSHPNQETQYF. Complete variable domain (other parts from reference TRBV5-6 and TRBJ2-5): DAGVTQSPTHLIKTRGQQVTLRCSPKSGHDTVSWYQQALGQGPQFIFQYYEEEERQRGNFPDRFSGHQFPNYSSELNVNALLLGDSALYLCASSHPNQETQYFGPGTRLLVL.

The chain combines TRBV4-1 with TRBJ1-1, with D perhaps TRBD1 (6 bases). Germline values: CDR1 MGHRA, CDR2 YSYEKL. The CDR3 length is 14 residues. V dropped 1 base and J dropped 6 bases, with 12 bases sitting between them. CDR3: CASSQATGRSEAFF. Here the CDR3 DNA reads TGCGCCAGCAGCCAAGCAACAGGGAGGTCTGAAGCTTTCTTT.